Following are 7 T cell receptor beta chains from one sample sequenced in a study of cytomegalovirus exposure and HLA in healthy donors. 13 Jbeta primers and 60 Vbeta primers were used for the PCR. The table came from immunoSEQ multiplex PCR; TCRdb's copy has only in-frame clones and leaves some out. The sample has under 130,000 clones. Sequenced material: PBMCs. The receptors derive from a man aged 45-65 years in good health and CMV-seronegative.

The CDR3 DNA follows: TGTGCCAGCGGCCCTGGGACAGGGCATGAAAAACTGTTTTTT. Its translation is CASGPGTGHEKLFF. This sequence joins TRBV6-5 and TRBJ1-4, with 9 bases fitting TRBD1. The J segment lost 6 bases and the V segment lost 8 bases, leaving 7 bases of the junction unmatched. CDR3 size: 14 residues. Germline CDR1 and CDR2: MNHEY and SVGAGI.

This rearrangement joins TRBV4-3 to TRBJ2-5, with D perhaps TRBD1 (6 bases). The CDR3 is 13 amino acids. Germline assignment: CDR1 LGHNA and CDR2 YSLEER. The V gene lost 2 bases and the J gene lost 6 bases, with 10 bases spanning the gap. CDR3 sequence (DNA): TGCGCCAGCAGCCAAAGCAGGGGACAGACCCAGTACTTC. Protein: CASSQSRGQTQYF.

This CDR3 is CSGLRDRDNSPLHF. The CDR3 nucleotides are TGCAGCGGGCTCCGGGACAGGGATAATTCACCCCTCCACTTT. The rearrangement joins TRBV29-1 to TRBJ1-6, with 9 positions matching TRBD1. Germline-derived CDR1 and CDR2 are SQVTM and ANQGSEA. The CDR3 runs to 14 residues. V was pared by 7 bases and J by 5 bases, with 6 bases of the junction left unmatched.

The genes are TRBV4-3 and TRBJ1-3; D ambiguous. V lost 4 bases, J lost 0 bases, and 10 bases lay in between. The CDR3 runs 15 residues. Germline loops: CDR1 LGHNA, CDR2 YSLEER. CDR3 DNA: TGCGCCAGCAGCCCCGTGATGGCCTCTGGAAACACCATATATTTT. Its translation: CASSPVMASGNTIYF.

The chain joins TRBV2 to TRBJ1-2, with 8 positions matching TRBD1. J was trimmed by 4 bases and V by 6 bases; bases with no gene match: 7. The CDR3 covers 14 residues. CDR1 SNHLY and CDR2 FYNNEI come from the germline V gene. CDR3 coding DNA: TGTGCCAGCAGGGCAGGGGGCATAACCTATGGCTACACCTTC. Protein sequence: CASRAGGITYGYTF.

This chain joins TRBV5-4 and TRBJ2-5; TRBD1 matches 7 bases. This CDR3 is built from 14 residues. The V and J ends lost 4 bases and 1 base, in that order; junction bases with no gene match: 4. Per the germline V gene, CDR1 is SGHNT and CDR2 is YYREEE (reference sequence). As DNA, the CDR3 is TGTGCCAGCAGCCAGGGACAGACCCAAGAGACCCAGTACTTC. As protein: CASSQGQTQETQYF.

This chain links TRBV4-3 with TRBJ2-7, with D unclear. Germline CDR1 and CDR2: LGHNA and YSLEER. The CDR3 is 16 residues long. Trimming removed 0 bases from V and 0 bases from J, with 12 bases in between. CDR3 in amino acids: CASSQDLMGDSYEQYF. The CDR3 DNA reads TGCGCCAGCAGCCAAGATCTTATGGGCGACTCCTACGAGCAGTACTTC.